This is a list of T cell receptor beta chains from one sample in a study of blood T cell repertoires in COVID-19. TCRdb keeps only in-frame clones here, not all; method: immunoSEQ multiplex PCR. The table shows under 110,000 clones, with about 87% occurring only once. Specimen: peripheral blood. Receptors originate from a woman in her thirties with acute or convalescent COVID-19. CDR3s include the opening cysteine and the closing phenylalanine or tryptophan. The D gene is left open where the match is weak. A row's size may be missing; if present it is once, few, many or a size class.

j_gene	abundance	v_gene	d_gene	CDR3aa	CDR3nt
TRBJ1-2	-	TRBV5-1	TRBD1	CASRGQGPGYTF	TGCGCCAGCCGTGGACAGGGGCCTGGCTACACCTTC
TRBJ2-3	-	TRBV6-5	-	CASGRTETDTQYF	TGTGCCAGCGGGCGGACAGAGACGGATACGCAGTATTTT
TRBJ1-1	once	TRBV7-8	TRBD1	CASSTGQVNTEAFF	TGTGCCAGCAGTACGGGACAGGTGAACACTGAAGCTTTCTTT
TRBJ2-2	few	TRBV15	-	CATSRDREAGELFF	TGTGCCACCAGCAGAGATAGGGAGGCCGGGGAGCTGTTTTTT
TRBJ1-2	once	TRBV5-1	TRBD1	CASSYNRGGYGYTF	TGCGCCAGCAGCTACAACAGGGGTGGCTATGGCTACACCTTC
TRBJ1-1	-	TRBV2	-	CASSATGFGTEAFF	TGTGCCAGCAGTGCGACGGGATTTGGGACTGAAGCTTTCTTT
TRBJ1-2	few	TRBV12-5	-	CASGLVPPGGNHYGYTF	TGTGCTAGTGGTTTGGTCCCCCCGGGAGGTAACCATTATGGCTACACCTTC
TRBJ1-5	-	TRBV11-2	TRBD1	CASQGAGQPQHF	TGTGCCAGTCAGGGGGCAGGACAGCCCCAGCATTTT
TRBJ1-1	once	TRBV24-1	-	CATSDLGFREAFF	TGTGCCACCAGTGATTTGGGCTTCCGTGAAGCTTTCTTT
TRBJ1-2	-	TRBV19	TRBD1	CASRLGQEVEGYTF	TGTGCCAGTAGATTGGGACAGGAAGTCGAAGGCTACACCTTC